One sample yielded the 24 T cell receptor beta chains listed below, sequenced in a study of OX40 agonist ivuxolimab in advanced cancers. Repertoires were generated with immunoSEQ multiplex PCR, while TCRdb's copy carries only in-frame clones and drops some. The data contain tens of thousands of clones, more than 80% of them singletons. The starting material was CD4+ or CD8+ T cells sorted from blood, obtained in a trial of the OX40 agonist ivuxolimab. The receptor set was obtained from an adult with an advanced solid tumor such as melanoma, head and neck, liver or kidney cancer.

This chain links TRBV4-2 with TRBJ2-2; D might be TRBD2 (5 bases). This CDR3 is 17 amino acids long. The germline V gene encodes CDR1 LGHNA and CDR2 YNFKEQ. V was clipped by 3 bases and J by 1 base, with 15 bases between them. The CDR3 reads CASSQGDWQQNTGELFF. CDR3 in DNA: TGTGCCAGCAGCCAGGGAGACTGGCAGCAGAACACCGGGGAGCTGTTTTTT.

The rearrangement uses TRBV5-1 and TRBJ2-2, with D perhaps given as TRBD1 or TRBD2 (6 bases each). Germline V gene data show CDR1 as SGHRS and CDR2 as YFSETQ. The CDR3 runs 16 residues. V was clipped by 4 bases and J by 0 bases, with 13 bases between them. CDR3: CASSPEGGTNTGELFF. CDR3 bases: TGCGCCAGCAGCCCGGAGGGGGGAACGAACACCGGGGAGCTGTTTTTT. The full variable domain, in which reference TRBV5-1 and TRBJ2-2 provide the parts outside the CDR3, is KAGVTQTPRYLIKTRGQQVTLSCSPISGHRSVSWYQQTPGQGLQFLFEYFSETQRNKGNFPGRFSGRQFSNSRSEMNVSTLELGDSALYLCASSPEGGTNTGELFFGEGSRLTVL.

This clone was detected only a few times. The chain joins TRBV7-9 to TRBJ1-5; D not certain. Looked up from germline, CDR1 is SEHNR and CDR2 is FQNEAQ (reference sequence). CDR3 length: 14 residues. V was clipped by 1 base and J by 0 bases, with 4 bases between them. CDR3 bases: TGTGCCAGCAGCTTAGTAGGTAGCAATCAGCCCCAGCATTTT. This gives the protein CASSLVGSNQPQHF.

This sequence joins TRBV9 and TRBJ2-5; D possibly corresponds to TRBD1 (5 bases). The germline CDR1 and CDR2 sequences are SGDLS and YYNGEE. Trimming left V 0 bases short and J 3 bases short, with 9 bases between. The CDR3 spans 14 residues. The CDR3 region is CASSVAQGEETQYF. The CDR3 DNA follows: TGTGCCAGCAGCGTAGCTCAAGGGGAAGAGACCCAGTACTTC.

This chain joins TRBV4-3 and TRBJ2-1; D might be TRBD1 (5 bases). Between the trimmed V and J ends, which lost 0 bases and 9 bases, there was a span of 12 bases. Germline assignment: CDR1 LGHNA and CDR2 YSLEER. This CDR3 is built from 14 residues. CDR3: CASSQDIVGREQFF. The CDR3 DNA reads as TGCGCCAGCAGCCAAGATATAGTGGGGCGTGAGCAGTTCTTC.

CDR3 coding DNA: TGTGCCAGCTCCTCTGCAGGGGCGCGGTTAGACACTGAAGCTTTCTTT. Translated: CASSSAGARLDTEAFF. This rearrangement joins TRBV7-6 to TRBJ1-1; D perhaps matches TRBD1 (6 bases). Trimming left V 8 bases short and J 3 bases short, with 22 bases between. Germline loops: CDR1 SGHVS, CDR2 FNYEAQ. The CDR3 loop spans 16 amino acids.

CDR3 sequence: CASSLQGASYEQYF. The CDR3 DNA sequence: TGTGCCAGCTCACTACAGGGGGCTTCCTACGAGCAGTACTTC. The chain combines TRBV18 with TRBJ2-7; 9 nucleotides align to TRBD1. This CDR3 contains 14 residues. V shed 4 bases and J 1 base; nucleotides not matched to a gene: 2. The germline V gene encodes CDR1 KGHSH and CDR2 LQKENI.

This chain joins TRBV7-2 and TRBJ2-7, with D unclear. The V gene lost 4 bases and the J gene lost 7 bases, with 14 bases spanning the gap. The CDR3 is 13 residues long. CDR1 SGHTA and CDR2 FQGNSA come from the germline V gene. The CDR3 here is CASSSRLLREQYF. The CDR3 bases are TGTGCCAGCAGCTCTCGGCTGCTAAGGGAGCAGTACTTC. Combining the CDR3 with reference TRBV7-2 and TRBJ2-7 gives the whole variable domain GAGVSQSPSNKVTEKGKDVELRCDPISGHTALYWYRQSLGQGLEFLIYFQGNSAPDKSGLPSDRFSAERTGGSVSTLTIQRTQQEDSAVYLCASSSRLLREQYFGPGTRLTVT.

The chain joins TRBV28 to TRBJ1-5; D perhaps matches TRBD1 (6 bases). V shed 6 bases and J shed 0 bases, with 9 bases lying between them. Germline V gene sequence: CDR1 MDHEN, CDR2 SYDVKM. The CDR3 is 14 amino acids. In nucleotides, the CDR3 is TGTGCCAGCAGGAGACAGGTTAGCAATCAGCCCCAGCATTTT. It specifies CASRRQVSNQPQHF.

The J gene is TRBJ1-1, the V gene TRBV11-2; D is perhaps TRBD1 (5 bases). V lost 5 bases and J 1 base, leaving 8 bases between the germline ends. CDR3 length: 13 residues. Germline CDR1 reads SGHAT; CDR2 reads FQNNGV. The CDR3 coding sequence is TGTGCCAGCAGCCCTGGGACGAACACTGAAGCTTTCTTT. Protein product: CASSPGTNTEAFF.

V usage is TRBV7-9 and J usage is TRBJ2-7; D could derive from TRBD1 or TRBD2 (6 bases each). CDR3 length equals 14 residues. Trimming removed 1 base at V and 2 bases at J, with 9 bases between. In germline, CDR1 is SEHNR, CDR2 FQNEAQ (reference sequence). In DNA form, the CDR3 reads TGTGCCAGCAGCTTAGACGGGGGCGCCTACGAGCAGTACTTC. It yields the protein CASSLDGGAYEQYF.

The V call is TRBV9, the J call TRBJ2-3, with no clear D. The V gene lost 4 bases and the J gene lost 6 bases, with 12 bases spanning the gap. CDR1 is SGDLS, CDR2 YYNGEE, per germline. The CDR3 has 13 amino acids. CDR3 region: CASSRTVWDTQYF. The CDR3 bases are TGTGCCAGCAGCCGAACCGTGTGGGATACGCAGTATTTT.

The CDR3 coding sequence is TGTGCCAGCAGTGAAGCGGATTCTAGCGGGCATCGACTAGCCAAAAACATTCAGTACTTC. Protein sequence: CASSEADSSGHRLAKNIQYF. This chain joins TRBV2 and TRBJ2-4; TRBD2 aligns across 8 bases. This CDR3 comprises 20 residues. Germline assignment: CDR1 SNHLY and CDR2 FYNNEI. The V and J ends lost 0 bases and 0 bases, in that order; junction bases with no gene match: 13.

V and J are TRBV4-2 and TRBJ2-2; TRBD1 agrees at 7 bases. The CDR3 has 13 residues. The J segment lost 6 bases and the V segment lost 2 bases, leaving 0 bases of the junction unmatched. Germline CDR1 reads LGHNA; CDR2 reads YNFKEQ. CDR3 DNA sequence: TGTGCCAGCAGCCAAACAGGGGCCGGGGAGCTGTTTTTT. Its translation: CASSQTGAGELFF.

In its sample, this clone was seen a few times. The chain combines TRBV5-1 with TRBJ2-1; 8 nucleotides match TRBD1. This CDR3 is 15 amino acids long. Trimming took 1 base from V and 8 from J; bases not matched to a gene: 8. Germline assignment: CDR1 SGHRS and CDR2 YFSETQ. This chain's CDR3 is CASSLSGRGRDEQFF. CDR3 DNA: TGCGCCAGCAGCTTGTCTGGCAGGGGGCGAGATGAGCAGTTCTTC.

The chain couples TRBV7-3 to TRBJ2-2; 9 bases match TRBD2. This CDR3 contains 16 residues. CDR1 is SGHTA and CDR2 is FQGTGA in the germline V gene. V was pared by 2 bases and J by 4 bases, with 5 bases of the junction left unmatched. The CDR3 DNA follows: TGTGCCAGCAGCTTATTGGGCGGGAGGGCCACCGGGGAGCTGTTTTTT. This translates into CASSLLGGRATGELFF.

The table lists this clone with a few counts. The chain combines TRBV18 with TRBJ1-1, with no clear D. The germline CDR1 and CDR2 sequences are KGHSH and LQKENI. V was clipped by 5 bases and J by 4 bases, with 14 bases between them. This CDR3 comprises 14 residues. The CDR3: CASSEKQVGTEAFF. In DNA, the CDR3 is TGTGCCAGCTCAGAGAAACAAGTGGGCACTGAAGCTTTCTTT.

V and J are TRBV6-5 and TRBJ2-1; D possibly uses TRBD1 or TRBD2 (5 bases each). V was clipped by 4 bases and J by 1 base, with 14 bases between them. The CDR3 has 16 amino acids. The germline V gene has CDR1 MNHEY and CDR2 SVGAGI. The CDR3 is CASSSPGAGSYNEQFF. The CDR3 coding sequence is TGTGCCAGCAGTTCCCCCGGGGCAGGTTCCTACAATGAGCAGTTCTTC.

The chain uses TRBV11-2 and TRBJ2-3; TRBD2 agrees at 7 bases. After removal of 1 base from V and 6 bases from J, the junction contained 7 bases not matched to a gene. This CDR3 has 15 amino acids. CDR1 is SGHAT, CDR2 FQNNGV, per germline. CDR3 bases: TGTGCCAGCAGCTTAGCGGGAGGCGGTGTGGATACGCAGTATTTT. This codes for CASSLAGGGVDTQYF. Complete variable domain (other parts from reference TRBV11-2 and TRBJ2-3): EAGVAQSPRYKIIEKRQSVAFWCNPISGHATLYWYQQILGQGPKLLIQFQNNGVVDDSQLPKDRFSAERLKGVDSTLKIQPAKLEDSAVYLCASSLAGGGVDTQYFGPGTRLTVL.

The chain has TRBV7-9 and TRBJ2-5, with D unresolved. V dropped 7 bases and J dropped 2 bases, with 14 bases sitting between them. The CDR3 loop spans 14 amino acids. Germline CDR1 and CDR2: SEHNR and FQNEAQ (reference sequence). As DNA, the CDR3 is TGTGCCAGCAATCCGTTAACCACACAAGAGACCCAGTACTTC. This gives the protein CASNPLTTQETQYF.

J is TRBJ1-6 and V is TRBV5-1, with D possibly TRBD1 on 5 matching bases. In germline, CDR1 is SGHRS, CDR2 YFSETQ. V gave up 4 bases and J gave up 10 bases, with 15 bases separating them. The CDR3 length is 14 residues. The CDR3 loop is CASSVAGLGSPLHF. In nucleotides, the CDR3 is TGCGCCAGCAGCGTGGCAGGGCTTGGGTCACCCCTCCACTTT.

CDR3 DNA: TGTGCCAGCCCCTGGGGACTAGCGGGCTCGATAAGCTCCTACGAGCAGTACTTC. It specifies CASPWGLAGSISSYEQYF. The chain carries TRBV6-9 and TRBJ2-7, with TRBD2 matching over 12 bases. The CDR3 totals 18 residues. From germline, CDR1 is MNHGY and CDR2 SVAAGI. V lost 8 bases, J lost 0 bases, and 14 bases stayed unmatched.

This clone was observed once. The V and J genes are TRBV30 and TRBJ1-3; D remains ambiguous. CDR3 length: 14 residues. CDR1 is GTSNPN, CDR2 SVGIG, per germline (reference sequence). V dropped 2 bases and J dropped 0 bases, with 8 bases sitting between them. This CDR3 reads CAWSPTRSGNTIYF. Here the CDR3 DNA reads TGTGCCTGGAGTCCGACGCGCTCTGGAAACACCATATATTTT.

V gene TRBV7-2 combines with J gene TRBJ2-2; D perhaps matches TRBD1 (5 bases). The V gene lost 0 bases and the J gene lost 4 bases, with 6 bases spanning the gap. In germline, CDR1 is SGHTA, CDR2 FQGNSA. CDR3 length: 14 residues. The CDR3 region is CASSLAGPTGELFF. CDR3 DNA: TGTGCCAGCAGCTTAGCGGGGCCCACCGGGGAGCTGTTTTTT. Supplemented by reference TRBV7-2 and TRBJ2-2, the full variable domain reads GAGVSQSPSNKVTEKGKDVELRCDPISGHTALYWYRQSLGQGLEFLIYFQGNSAPDKSGLPSDRFSAERTGGSVSTLTIQRTQQEDSAVYLCASSLAGPTGELFFGEGSRLTVL.